One and the same sample provided the 25 T cell receptor beta chains below, sequenced in a study of vaccination effects on CD4 cells after COVID-19. Antigens for these TCRs are unknown. It was after approximately 11 days of culture that CD4+ T cells were isolated. Vaccine administered to participants consisted of two doses of either BNT162b2 or mRNA-1273. Sequenced by immunoSEQ multiplex PCR; TCRdb stores in-frame clones only, minus some. The data hold fewer than 85,000 clones, with roughly 74% observed a single time. The sample here was CD4+ T cells from PBMCs cultured without peptide, taken after COVID-19 vaccination. The receptor set was obtained from a human donor who received a COVID-19 vaccine.

This chain connects TRBV7-9 to TRBJ1-2; tentative D call: TRBD1 (6 bases). CDR1 is SEHNR, CDR2 FQNEAQ, per germline (reference sequence). This CDR3 is 15 amino acids long. The V end was cut by 1 base, the J end by 4 bases, with 13 bases between. DNA of the CDR3: TGTGCCAGCAGCTTAGGCCCCCAGGGGATCTATGGCTACACCTTC. Its translation is CASSLGPQGIYGYTF.

J is TRBJ2-3 and V is TRBV5-1, with TRBD1 matching over 11 bases. The germline CDR1 and CDR2 sequences are SGHRS and YFSETQ. This CDR3 region has 18 residues. V lost 0 bases and J lost 4; bases outside the gene matches: 10. This chain's CDR3 is CASSLVSPGQGDPDTQYF. The CDR3 coding sequence is TGCGCCAGCAGCTTGGTTTCTCCGGGACAGGGGGACCCAGATACGCAGTATTTT.

In this sample, this clone turned up a few times. This chain joins TRBV5-1 and TRBJ1-4; D possibly corresponds to TRBD1 (6 bases). V was cut by 0 bases and J by 7 bases, with 10 bases left in between. Germline CDR1 SGHRS, CDR2 YFSETQ. CDR3 length: 14 amino acids. In nucleotides, the CDR3 is TGCGCCAGCAGCTTGGACAGGGCTTTTGAAAAACTGTTTTTT. It specifies CASSLDRAFEKLFF.

The chain joins TRBV5-5 to TRBJ1-6, with D uncertain. Trimming removed 3 bases from V and 10 bases from J, with 17 bases in between. This CDR3 is built from 15 residues. CDR1 is SGHKS and CDR2 is YYEKEE in the germline V gene (reference sequence). CDR3 coding DNA: TGTGCCAGCAGCTCCTTTCCTCCGAGAGAATCACCCCTCCACTTT. Amino acids: CASSSFPPRESPLHF.

The chain has TRBV2 and TRBJ1-1; maybe TRBD1 (6 bases). The V gene lost 7 bases and the J gene lost 0 bases, with 12 bases spanning the gap. Looked up from germline, CDR1 is SNHLY and CDR2 is FYNNEI. The CDR3 consists of 14 residues. CDR3 residues: CASKQGRMNTEAFF. The CDR3 DNA follows: TGTGCCAGCAAACAGGGCCGCATGAACACTGAAGCTTTCTTT.

The chain uses TRBV9 and TRBJ2-2; 10 nucleotides line up with TRBD1. This CDR3 comprises 17 residues. The germline V gene encodes CDR1 SGDLS and CDR2 YYNGEE. V dropped 0 bases and J dropped 4; count of bases not matched to a gene: 6. The CDR3 DNA follows: TGTGCCAGCAGCGTAGGGGGACAGGGGTTCATCACCGGGGAGCTGTTTTTT. It codes for CASSVGGQGFITGELFF. Looking up the rest from reference TRBV9 and TRBJ2-2 gives the full variable domain: DSGVTQTPKHLITATGQRVTLRCSPRSGDLSVYWYQQSLDQGLQFLIQYYNGEERAKGNILERFSAQQFPDLHSELNLSSLELGDSALYFCASSVGGQGFITGELFFGEGSRLTVL.

The chain uses TRBV6-5 and TRBJ2-6; 7 nucleotides align to TRBD1. This CDR3 has 16 residues. Germline V gene data show CDR1 as MNHEY and CDR2 as SVGAGI. Trimming at V came to 3 bases and at J to 3 bases, leaving 5 bases not matched to a gene. The CDR3 region is CASSYSDRSGANVLTF. The CDR3 nucleotides read TGTGCCAGCAGTTATTCGGACAGGAGTGGGGCCAACGTCCTGACTTTC.

V and J are TRBV7-9 and TRBJ2-3; the D gene is possibly TRBD2 (6 bases). The CDR3 is 17 residues long. The ends were cut back, 3 bases at V and 2 bases at J, with 18 bases in the middle. Looked up from germline, CDR1 is SEHNR and CDR2 is FQNEAQ (reference sequence). CDR3 residues: CASSLGRGGEVTDTQYF. Here the CDR3 DNA reads TGTGCCAGCAGCTTGGGGCGGGGCGGAGAAGTCACAGATACGCAGTATTTT.

The V call is TRBV7-9, the J call TRBJ1-5; unclear D gene. CDR3 size: 17 residues. Germline-derived CDR1 and CDR2 are SEHNR and FQNEAQ (reference sequence). V was pared by 2 bases and J by 1 base, with 15 bases between. This CDR3 is CASSLSNWGDSNQPQHF. Here the CDR3 DNA reads TGTGCCAGCAGCTTAAGTAATTGGGGAGACAGCAATCAGCCCCAGCATTTT.

The chain uses TRBV5-6 and TRBJ2-2, with D perhaps matching TRBD1 (5 bases). The length of the CDR3 is 14 residues. Trimming took 3 bases from V and 2 from J, leaving 8 bases between them. Germline CDR1 and CDR2: SGHDT and YYEEEE. The CDR3 loop reads CASSWQGNTGELFF. The CDR3, as DNA: TGTGCCAGCAGCTGGCAGGGTAACACCGGGGAGCTGTTTTTT. The full variable domain, its missing parts supplied by reference TRBV5-6 and TRBJ2-2, is DAGVTQSPTHLIKTRGQQVTLRCSPKSGHDTVSWYQQALGQGPQFIFQYYEEEERQRGNFPDRFSGHQFPNYSSELNVNALLLGDSALYLCASSWQGNTGELFFGEGSRLTVL.

This clone was observed a handful of times. The chain links TRBV5-1 to TRBJ1-4; D ambiguous. V was trimmed by 4 bases and J by 0 bases, leaving 13 bases between them. This CDR3 contains 16 residues. Per the germline V gene, CDR1 is SGHRS and CDR2 is YFSETQ. This CDR3 reads CASSRLGQATNEKLFF. The CDR3 DNA is TGCGCCAGCAGCCGATTAGGGCAGGCAACTAATGAAAAACTGTTTTTT. The complete variable domain, with remaining parts taken from reference TRBV5-1 and TRBJ1-4, reads KAGVTQTPRYLIKTRGQQVTLSCSPISGHRSVSWYQQTPGQGLQFLFEYFSETQRNKGNFPGRFSGRQFSNSRSEMNVSTLELGDSALYLCASSRLGQATNEKLFFGSGTQLSVL.

The V call is TRBV10-3, the J call TRBJ1-2, with 11 bases matching TRBD1. This CDR3 spans 13 amino acids. J lost 13 bases, V lost 5 bases, and 9 bases had no gene match. CDR1 ENHRY and CDR2 SYGVKD come from the germline V gene. The CDR3 here is CAISTGTGGNITF. Written as DNA, the CDR3 is TGTGCCATCAGTACCGGGACAGGGGGGAATATCACCTTC.

The chain recombines TRBV6-5 with TRBJ2-4, with a tentative D call TRBD1 (7 bases). The germline V gene has CDR1 MNHEY and CDR2 SVGAGI. Trimming took 6 bases from V and 9 from J, leaving 18 bases between them. The CDR3 length is 14 residues. CDR3 bases: TGTGCCAGCAGAAACGGAGGGGGCCAGGGCATTCAGTACTTC. Protein product: CASRNGGGQGIQYF.

The chain recombines TRBV6-5 with TRBJ2-1; the D is unclear. Germline V gene data show CDR1 as MNHEY and CDR2 as SVGAGI. Trimming took 2 bases from V and 10 from J, leaving 9 bases between them. The CDR3 is 12 amino acids. CDR3 sequence: CASSYRAGEQFF. In DNA form, the CDR3 reads TGTGCCAGCAGTTACAGGGCCGGGGAGCAGTTCTTC.

The J gene is TRBJ2-2, the V gene TRBV28, with D perhaps TRBD1 or TRBD2 (5 bases each). V lost 5 bases and J 4 bases, leaving 11 bases between the germline ends. The CDR3 totals 14 residues. The germline CDR1 and CDR2 sequences are MDHEN and SYDVKM. Here the CDR3 DNA reads TGTGCCAGCAGTCCTGAGGGGAGCACCGGGGAGCTGTTTTTT. Translated: CASSPEGSTGELFF.

V gene TRBV9 combines with J gene TRBJ1-2, with no clear D. CDR1 SGDLS and CDR2 YYNGEE come from the germline V gene. Trimming removed 0 bases at V and 3 bases at J, with 3 bases between. This CDR3 is 12 amino acids long. The CDR3 nucleotides are TGTGCCAGCAGCGTAGGATACTATGGCTACACCTTC. Translation: CASSVGYYGYTF.

This clone has more than one count but fewer than ten. This chain connects TRBV30 to TRBJ1-5; tentatively, D is TRBD1 (6 bases). CDR3 length: 14 residues. V lost 1 base and J lost 7, with 14 bases in between. Germline CDR1 and CDR2: GTSNPN and SVGIG (reference sequence). In nucleotides, the CDR3 is TGTGCCTGGAGTGAACTCAGGGGTGGCCAGCCCCAGCATTTT. Residues: CAWSELRGGQPQHF.

The chain employs TRBV14 and TRBJ2-7; D may be TRBD2 (5 bases). Trimming pared 1 base from V and 3 bases from J, leaving 10 bases between. CDR1 is SGHDN and CDR2 is FVKESK in the germline V gene. The CDR3 sequence is 14 residues long. The CDR3 DNA is TGTGCCAGCAGCCAAGCGCTCGGGATCTACGAGCAGTACGTC. Its protein is CASSQALGIYEQYV.

The chain carries TRBV18 and TRBJ2-1; 16 bases are a match to TRBD2. The CDR3 runs 19 residues. V trimming: 1 base; J trimming: 2 bases; junction bases outside the gene matches: 5. Germline V CDR1 and CDR2: KGHSH, LQKENI. The DNA of the CDR3 is TGTGCCAGCTCACCACTGGGACTAGCGGGGGGGACACCCTACAATGAGCAGTTCTTC. Translated: CASSPLGLAGGTPYNEQFF.

CDR3 loop: CASSTTGTTNTGELFF. CDR3 nucleotides: TGTGCCAGCAGTACTACCGGGACCACGAACACCGGGGAGCTGTTTTTT. The chain joins TRBV7-3 to TRBJ2-2; D could derive from TRBD1 or TRBD2 (5 bases each). Germline lookup yields CDR1 SGHTA and CDR2 FQGTGA. Trimming stripped 6 bases from V and 0 bases from J, with 14 bases between. The CDR3 is made up of 16 amino acids.

The chain joins TRBV18 to TRBJ2-2; 7 nucleotides match TRBD2. The V gene end was trimmed by 10 bases and the J gene end by 0 bases; junction bases not matched to a gene: 11. Germline V gene data show CDR1 as KGHSH and CDR2 as LQKENI. This CDR3 has 16 residues. The CDR3 DNA follows: TGTGCCACCCGAAAGGCGGGGGTCGCGAACACCGGGGAGCTGTTTTTT. It yields the protein CATRKAGVANTGELFF.

CDR3: CSVAAPSGANVLTF. The CDR3 DNA is TGCAGCGTTGCCGCCCCGTCTGGGGCCAACGTCCTGACTTTC. The chain employs TRBV29-1 and TRBJ2-6; D unresolved. This CDR3 has 14 residues. Trimming shortened V by 4 bases and J by 1 base, and 8 bases separated the two germline ends. Germline V gene lookup returns CDR1 SQVTM and CDR2 ANQGSEA.

The chain carries TRBV30 and TRBJ1-1; D is ambiguous. V was clipped by 0 bases and J by 7 bases, with 18 bases between them. Looked up from germline, CDR1 is GTSNPN and CDR2 is SVGIG (reference sequence). The CDR3 totals 15 residues. DNA of the CDR3: TGTGCCTGGAGTGTACCTGGACCTCTTCGGGGTGAAGCTTTCTTT. This codes for CAWSVPGPLRGEAFF.

The chain employs TRBV5-1 and TRBJ2-3, with a tentative D call TRBD2 (6 bases). This CDR3 comprises 15 residues. Trimming removed 4 bases at V and 3 bases at J, with 15 bases between. In germline, CDR1 is SGHRS, CDR2 YFSETQ. CDR3 amino acids: CASSDTGEATDTQYF. Here the CDR3 DNA reads TGCGCCAGCAGCGATACGGGGGAAGCGACAGATACGCAGTATTTT.

V usage is TRBV3-1 (or the pseudogene TRBV3-2) and J usage is TRBJ1-2; D ambiguous. Germline V gene sequence: CDR1 LGHDT, CDR2 YNNKEL (reference sequence). CDR3 size: 12 residues. Deletions cut 1 base from V and 3 bases from J, with 3 bases between. This chain's CDR3 is CASSQGDYGYTF. CDR3 bases: TGTGCCAGCAGCCAAGGGGACTATGGCTACACCTTC.